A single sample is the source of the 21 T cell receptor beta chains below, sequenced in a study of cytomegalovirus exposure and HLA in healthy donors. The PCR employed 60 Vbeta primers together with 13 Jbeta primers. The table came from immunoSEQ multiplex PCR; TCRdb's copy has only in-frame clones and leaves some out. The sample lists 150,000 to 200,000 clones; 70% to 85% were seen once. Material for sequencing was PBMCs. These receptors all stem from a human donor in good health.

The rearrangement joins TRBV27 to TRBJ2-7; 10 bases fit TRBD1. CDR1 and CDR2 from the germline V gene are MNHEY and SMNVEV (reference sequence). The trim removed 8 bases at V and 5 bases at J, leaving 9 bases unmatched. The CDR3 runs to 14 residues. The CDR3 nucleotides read TGTGCCAGCGCGCCGGGACAGGGGTGGGACGAGCAGTACTTC. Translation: CASAPGQGWDEQYF.

The DNA for the CDR3 is TGTGCCAGCACCCCGGGACAGCTCCTGGATACGCAGTATTTT. As protein: CASTPGQLLDTQYF. This sequence joins TRBV6-6 and TRBJ2-3; 7 bases are a match to TRBD1. The V and J ends lost 7 bases and 6 bases, in that order; junction bases with no gene match: 10. This CDR3 is built from 14 residues. Germline V CDR1 and CDR2: MNHNY, SVGAGI (reference sequence).

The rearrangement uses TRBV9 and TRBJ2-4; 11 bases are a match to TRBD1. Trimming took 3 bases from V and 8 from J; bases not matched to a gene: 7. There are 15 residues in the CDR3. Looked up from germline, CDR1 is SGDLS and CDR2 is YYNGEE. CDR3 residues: CASSALGTGGYIQYF. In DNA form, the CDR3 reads TGTGCCAGCAGCGCCCTCGGGACAGGGGGGTACATTCAGTACTTC.

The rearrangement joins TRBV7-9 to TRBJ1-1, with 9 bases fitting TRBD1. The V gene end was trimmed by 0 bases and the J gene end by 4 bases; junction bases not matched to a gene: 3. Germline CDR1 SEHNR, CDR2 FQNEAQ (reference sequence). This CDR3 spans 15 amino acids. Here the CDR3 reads CASSLATGGRTEAFF. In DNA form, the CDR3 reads TGTGCCAGCAGCTTAGCCACAGGGGGCCGCACTGAAGCTTTCTTT.

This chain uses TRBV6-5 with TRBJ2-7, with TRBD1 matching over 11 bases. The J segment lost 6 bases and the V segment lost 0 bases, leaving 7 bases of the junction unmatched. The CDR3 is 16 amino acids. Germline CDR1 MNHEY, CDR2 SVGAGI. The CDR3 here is CASSYSTPGQGVEQYF. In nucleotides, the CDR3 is TGTGCCAGCAGTTACTCAACACCGGGACAGGGGGTCGAGCAGTACTTC.

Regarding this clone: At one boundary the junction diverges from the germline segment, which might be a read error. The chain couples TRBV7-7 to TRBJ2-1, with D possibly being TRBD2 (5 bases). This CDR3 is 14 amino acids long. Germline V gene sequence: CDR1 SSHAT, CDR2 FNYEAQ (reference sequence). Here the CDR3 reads CASSPGTSSNEQFF. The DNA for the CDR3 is TGTGCTAGCAGCCCTGGAACTAGTTCCAATGAGCAGTTCTTC.

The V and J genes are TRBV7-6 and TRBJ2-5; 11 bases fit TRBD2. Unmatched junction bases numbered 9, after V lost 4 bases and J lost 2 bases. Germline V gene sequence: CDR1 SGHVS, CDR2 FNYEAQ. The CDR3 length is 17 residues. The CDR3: CASSSLAGGPRQETQYF. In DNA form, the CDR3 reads TGTGCCAGCAGCTCCTTAGCGGGGGGGCCTCGGCAAGAGACCCAGTACTTC.

CDR3 nucleotide sequence: TGTGCCAGCAGTGATTGGGGGCTCTACGAGCAGTACTTC. Translated, it gives CASSDWGLYEQYF. The chain uses TRBV2 and TRBJ2-7; D perhaps matches TRBD1 (6 bases). CDR1 and CDR2 from the germline V gene are SNHLY and FYNNEI. The CDR3 consists of 13 residues. V lost 3 bases to trimming and J lost 3 bases, with 9 bases between them.

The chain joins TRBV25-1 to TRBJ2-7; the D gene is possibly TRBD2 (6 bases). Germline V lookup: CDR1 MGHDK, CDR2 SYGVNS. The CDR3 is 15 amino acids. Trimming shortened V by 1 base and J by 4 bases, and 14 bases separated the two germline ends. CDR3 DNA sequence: TGTGCCAGCAGTGAATTGGTTGGAGGGTCGTACGAGCAGTACTTC. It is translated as CASSELVGGSYEQYF.

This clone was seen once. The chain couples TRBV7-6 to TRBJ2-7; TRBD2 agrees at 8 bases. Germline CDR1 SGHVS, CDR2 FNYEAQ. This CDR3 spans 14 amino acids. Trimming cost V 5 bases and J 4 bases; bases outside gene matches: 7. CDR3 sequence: CASSPGTSGYEQYF. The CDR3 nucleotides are TGTGCCAGCAGCCCCGGGACTAGTGGTTACGAGCAGTACTTC.

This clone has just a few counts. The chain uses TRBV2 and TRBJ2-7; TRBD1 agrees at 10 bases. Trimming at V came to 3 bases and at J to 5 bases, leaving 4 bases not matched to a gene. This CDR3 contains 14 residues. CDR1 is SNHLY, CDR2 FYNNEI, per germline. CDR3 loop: CASSDGTGVDEQYF. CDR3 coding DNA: TGTGCCAGCAGTGACGGGACAGGGGTGGACGAGCAGTACTTC.

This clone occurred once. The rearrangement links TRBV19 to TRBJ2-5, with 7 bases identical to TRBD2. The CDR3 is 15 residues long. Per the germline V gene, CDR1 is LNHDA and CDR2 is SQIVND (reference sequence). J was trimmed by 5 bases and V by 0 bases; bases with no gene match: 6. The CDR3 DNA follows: TGTGCCAGTAGTATAGACCTCGGGAGGCAGGAGACCCAGTACTTC. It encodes CASSIDLGRQETQYF.

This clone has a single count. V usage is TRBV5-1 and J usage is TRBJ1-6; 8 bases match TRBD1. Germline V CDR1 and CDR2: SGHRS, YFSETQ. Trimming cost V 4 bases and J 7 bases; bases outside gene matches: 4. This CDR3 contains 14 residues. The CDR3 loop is CASSLRQGNSPLHF. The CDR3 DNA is TGCGCCAGCAGCCTACGACAGGGGAATTCACCCCTCCACTTT.

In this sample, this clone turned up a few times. The DNA for the CDR3 is TGTGCCATCAGTGAACGGACAGGGAACTATGGCTACACCTTC. It encodes CAISERTGNYGYTF. This rearrangement joins TRBV10-3 to TRBJ1-2, with 8 bases matching TRBD1. Germline V gene lookup returns CDR1 ENHRY and CDR2 SYGVKD. The CDR3 is 14 amino acids. The V gene end was trimmed by 3 bases and the J gene end by 2 bases; junction bases not matched to a gene: 2.

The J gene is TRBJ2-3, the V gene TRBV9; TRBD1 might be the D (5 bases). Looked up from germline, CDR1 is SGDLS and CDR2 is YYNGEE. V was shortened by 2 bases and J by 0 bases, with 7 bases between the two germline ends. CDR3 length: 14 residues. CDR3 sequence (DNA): TGTGCCAGCAGCGTCGGACAAAGCACAGATACGCAGTATTTT. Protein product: CASSVGQSTDTQYF.

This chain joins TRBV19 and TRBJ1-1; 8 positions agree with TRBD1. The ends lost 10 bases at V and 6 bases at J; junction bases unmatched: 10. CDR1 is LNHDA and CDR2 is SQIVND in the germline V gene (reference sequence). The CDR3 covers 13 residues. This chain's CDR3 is CATEAGGFAEAFF. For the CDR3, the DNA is TGTGCCACCGAGGCAGGGGGCTTTGCTGAAGCTTTCTTT.

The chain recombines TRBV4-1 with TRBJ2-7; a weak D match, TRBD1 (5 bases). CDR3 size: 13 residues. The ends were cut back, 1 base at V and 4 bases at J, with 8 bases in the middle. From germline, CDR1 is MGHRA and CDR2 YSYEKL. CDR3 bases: TGCGCCAGCAGCCAAGCAGGGTCATACGAGCAGTACTTC. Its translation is CASSQAGSYEQYF.

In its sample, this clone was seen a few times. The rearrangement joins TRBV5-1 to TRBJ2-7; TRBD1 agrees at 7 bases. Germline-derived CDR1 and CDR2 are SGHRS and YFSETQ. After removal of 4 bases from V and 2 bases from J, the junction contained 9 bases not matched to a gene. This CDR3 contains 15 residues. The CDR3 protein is CASSAWDSRTYEQYF. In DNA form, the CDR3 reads TGCGCCAGCAGCGCCTGGGACAGCAGAACCTACGAGCAGTACTTC.

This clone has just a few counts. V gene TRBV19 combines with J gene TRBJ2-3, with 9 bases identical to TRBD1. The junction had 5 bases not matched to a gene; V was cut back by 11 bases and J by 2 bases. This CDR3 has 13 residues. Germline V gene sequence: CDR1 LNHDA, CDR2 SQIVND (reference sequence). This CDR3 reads CAGGQGDTDTQYF. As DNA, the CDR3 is TGTGCCGGGGGACAGGGAGACACAGATACGCAGTATTTT.

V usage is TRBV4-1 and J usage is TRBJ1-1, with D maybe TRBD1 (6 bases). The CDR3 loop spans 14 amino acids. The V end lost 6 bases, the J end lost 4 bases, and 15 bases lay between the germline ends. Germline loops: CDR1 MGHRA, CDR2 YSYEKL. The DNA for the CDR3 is TGCGCCAGCAGACACGGGGAGGGGGGCACTGAAGCTTTCTTT. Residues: CASRHGEGGTEAFF.

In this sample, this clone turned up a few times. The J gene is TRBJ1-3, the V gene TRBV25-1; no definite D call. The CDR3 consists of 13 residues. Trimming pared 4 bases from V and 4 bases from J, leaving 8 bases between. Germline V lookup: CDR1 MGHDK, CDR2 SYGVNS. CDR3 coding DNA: TGTGCCAGCAGTGTCTCGGGGGGAAACACCATATATTTT. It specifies CASSVSGGNTIYF.